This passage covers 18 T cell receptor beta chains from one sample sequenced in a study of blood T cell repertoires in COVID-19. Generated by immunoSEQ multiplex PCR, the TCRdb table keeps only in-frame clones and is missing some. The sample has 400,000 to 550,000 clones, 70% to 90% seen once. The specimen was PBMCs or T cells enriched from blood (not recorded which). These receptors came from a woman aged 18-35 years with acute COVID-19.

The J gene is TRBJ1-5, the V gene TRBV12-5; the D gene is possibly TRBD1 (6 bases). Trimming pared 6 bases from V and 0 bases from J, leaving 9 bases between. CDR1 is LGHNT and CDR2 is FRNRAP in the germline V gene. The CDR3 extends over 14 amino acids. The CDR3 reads CASGKQGSNQPQHF. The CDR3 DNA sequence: TGTGCTAGTGGAAAACAGGGTAGCAATCAGCCCCAGCATTTT.

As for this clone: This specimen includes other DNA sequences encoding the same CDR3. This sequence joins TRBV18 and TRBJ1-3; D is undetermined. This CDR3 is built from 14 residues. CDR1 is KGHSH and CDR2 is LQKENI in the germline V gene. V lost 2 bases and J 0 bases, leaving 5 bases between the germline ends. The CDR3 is CASSPSDSGNTIYF. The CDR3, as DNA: TGTGCCAGCTCACCAAGCGACTCTGGAAACACCATATATTTT.

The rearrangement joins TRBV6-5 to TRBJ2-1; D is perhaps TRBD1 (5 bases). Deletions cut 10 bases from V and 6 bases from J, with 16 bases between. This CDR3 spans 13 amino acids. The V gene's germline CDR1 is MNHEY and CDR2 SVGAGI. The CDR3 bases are TGTGCCATCTTGGACAAAGGCCTCAATGAGCAGTTCTTC. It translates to CAILDKGLNEQFF.

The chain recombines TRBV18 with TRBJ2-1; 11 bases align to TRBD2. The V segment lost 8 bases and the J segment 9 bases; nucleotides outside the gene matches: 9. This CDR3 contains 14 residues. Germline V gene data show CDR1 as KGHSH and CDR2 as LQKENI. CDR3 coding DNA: TGTGCCAGCGCCCTAGCGGGGGGCCATGGTGAGCAGTTCTTC. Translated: CASALAGGHGEQFF.

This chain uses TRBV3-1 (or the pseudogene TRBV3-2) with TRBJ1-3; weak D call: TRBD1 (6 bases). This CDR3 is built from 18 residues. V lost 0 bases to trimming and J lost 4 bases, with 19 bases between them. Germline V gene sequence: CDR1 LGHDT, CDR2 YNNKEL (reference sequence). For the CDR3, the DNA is TGTGCCAGCAGCCAAGAAGGTCCGATGGACAGAGGCGGAAACACCATATATTTT. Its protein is CASSQEGPMDRGGNTIYF.

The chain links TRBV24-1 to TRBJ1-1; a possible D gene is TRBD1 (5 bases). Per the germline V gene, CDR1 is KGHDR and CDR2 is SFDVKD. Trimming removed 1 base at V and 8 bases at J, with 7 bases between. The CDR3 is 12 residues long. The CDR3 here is CATSDFSGEAFF. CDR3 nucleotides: TGTGCCACCAGTGATTTCTCAGGGGAAGCTTTCTTT.

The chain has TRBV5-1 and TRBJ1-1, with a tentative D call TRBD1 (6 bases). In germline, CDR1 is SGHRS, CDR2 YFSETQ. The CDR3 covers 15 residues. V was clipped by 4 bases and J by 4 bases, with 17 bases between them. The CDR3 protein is CASSPTGGPITEAFF. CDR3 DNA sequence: TGCGCCAGCAGCCCGACGGGGGGGCCGATCACTGAAGCTTTCTTT.

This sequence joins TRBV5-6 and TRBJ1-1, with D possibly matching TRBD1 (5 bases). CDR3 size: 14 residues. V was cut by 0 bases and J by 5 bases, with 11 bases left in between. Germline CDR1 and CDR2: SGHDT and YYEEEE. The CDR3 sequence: CASSLGPGGTEAFF. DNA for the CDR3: TGTGCCAGCAGCTTGGGTCCGGGGGGAACTGAAGCTTTCTTT.

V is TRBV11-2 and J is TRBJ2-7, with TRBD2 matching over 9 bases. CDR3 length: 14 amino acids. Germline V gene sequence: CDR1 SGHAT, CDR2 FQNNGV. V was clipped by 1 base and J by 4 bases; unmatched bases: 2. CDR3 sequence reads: CASSLAAGGYEQYF. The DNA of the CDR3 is TGTGCCAGCAGCTTAGCGGCGGGAGGGTACGAGCAGTACTTC.

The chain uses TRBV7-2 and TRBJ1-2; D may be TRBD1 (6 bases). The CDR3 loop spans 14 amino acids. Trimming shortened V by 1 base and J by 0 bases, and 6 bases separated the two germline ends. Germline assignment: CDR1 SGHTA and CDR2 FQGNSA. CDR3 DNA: TGTGCCAGCAGCTTAGGACAGGCTAACTATGGCTACACCTTC. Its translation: CASSLGQANYGYTF. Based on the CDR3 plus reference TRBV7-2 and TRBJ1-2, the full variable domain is GAGVSQSPSNKVTEKGKDVELRCDPISGHTALYWYRQSLGQGLEFLIYFQGNSAPDKSGLPSDRFSAERTGGSVSTLTIQRTQQEDSAVYLCASSLGQANYGYTFGSGTRLTVV.

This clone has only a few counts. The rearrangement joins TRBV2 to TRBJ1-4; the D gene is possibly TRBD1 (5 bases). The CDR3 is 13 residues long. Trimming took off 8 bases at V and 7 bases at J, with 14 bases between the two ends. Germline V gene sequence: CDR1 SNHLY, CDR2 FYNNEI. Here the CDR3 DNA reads TGTGCCAGCCGACAGACTTGGGCTGAAAAACTGTTTTTT. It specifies CASRQTWAEKLFF.

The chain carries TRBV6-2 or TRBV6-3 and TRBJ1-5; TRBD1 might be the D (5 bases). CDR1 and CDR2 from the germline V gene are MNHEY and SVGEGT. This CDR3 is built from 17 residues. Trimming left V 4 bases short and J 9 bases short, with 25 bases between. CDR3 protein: CASSFITGRAGGGPQHF. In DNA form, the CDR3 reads TGTGCCAGCAGTTTTATAACCGGACGGGCTGGGGGAGGGCCCCAGCATTTT.

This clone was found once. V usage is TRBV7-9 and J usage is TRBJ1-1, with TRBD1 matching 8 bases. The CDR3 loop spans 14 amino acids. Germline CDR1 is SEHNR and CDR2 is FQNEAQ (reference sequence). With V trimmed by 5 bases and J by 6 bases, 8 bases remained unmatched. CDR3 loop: CASSNQGARAEAFF. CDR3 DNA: TGTGCCAGCAGCAACCAGGGGGCGCGGGCTGAAGCTTTCTTT.

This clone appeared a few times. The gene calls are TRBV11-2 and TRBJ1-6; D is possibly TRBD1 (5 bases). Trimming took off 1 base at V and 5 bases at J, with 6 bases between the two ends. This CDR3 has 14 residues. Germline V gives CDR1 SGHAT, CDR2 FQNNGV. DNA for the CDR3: TGTGCCAGCAGCTTAGGACAGCATAATTCACCCCTCCACTTT. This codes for CASSLGQHNSPLHF.

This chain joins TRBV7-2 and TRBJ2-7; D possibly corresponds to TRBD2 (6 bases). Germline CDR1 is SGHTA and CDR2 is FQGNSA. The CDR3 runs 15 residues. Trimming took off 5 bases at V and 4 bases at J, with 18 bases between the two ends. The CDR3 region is CASSLNGGPRYEQYF. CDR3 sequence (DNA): TGTGCCAGCAGCCTAAATGGAGGGCCTAGGTACGAGCAGTACTTC.

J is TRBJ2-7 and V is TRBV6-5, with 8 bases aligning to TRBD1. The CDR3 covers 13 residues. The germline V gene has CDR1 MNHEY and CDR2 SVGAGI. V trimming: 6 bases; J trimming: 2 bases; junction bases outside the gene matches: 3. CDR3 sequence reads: CASSWDRTYEQYF. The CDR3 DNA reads TGTGCCAGCAGCTGGGACAGGACCTACGAGCAGTACTTC.

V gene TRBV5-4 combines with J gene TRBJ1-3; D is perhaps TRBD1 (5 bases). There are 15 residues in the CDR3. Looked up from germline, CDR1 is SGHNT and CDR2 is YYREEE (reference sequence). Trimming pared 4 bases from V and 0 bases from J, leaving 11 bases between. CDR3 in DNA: TGTGCCAGCAGCAGCTCAGGGCTCTCTGGAAACACCATATATTTT. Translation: CASSSSGLSGNTIYF.

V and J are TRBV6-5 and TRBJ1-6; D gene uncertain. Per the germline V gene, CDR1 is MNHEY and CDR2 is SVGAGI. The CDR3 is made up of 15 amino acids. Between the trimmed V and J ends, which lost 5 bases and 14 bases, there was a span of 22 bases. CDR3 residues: CASSLSGSAVRSLHF. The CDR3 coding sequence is TGTGCCAGCAGTCTTAGTGGGAGCGCGGTTCGCTCCCTCCACTTT.